Listed here are 27 T cell receptor beta chains from one sample, sequenced in a study of T-cell memory formation after mild COVID-19. TCRdb reprocessed the 5' RACE reads via MiXCR and lists one record per CDR3 protein. The sample has tens of thousands of distinct CDR3 sequences; more than 10% are singletons. What was sequenced was PBMCs or a T cell subset sorted from them (not recorded which). The receptors shown here come from a man aged 18 to 30 who had mild COVID-19 (a few samples of this study predate the infection). Cell type and time point are not known.

This clonotype was observed a few times. The rearrangement links TRBV9 to TRBJ1-1, with TRBD1 identical over 8 bases. Germline V gene lookup returns CDR1 SGDLS and CDR2 YYNGEE. The CDR3 has 15 residues. The V segment lost 3 bases and the J segment 4 bases; nucleotides outside the gene matches: 8. The CDR3 protein is CASSETGDSLTEAFF. The CDR3 DNA reads TGTGCCAGCAGCGAGACAGGGGACAGCCTCACTGAAGCTTTCTTT.

This rearrangement joins TRBV6-5 to TRBJ2-7, with 9 nucleotides matching TRBD1. J was trimmed by 7 bases and V by 0 bases; bases with no gene match: 7. Germline lookup yields CDR1 MNHEY and CDR2 SVGAGI. This CDR3 spans 15 amino acids. This chain's CDR3 is CASSYSTGGMGEQYF. In DNA form, the CDR3 reads TGTGCCAGCAGTTACTCGACAGGGGGTATGGGAGAGCAGTACTTC.

This chain connects TRBV15 to TRBJ1-3, with D unclear. Germline V CDR1 and CDR2: LNHNV, YYDKDF (reference sequence). The V gene lost 0 bases and the J gene lost 0 bases, with 12 bases spanning the gap. The CDR3 extends over 17 amino acids. The CDR3 sequence: CATSREMVSNSGNTIYF. The CDR3, as DNA: TGTGCCACCAGCAGAGAAATGGTATCTAACTCTGGAAACACCATATATTTT.

A few counts support this clonotype. The V gene is TRBV4-1, the J gene TRBJ1-6; TRBD1 matches 7 bases. The CDR3 loop spans 15 amino acids. The junction had 3 bases not matched to a gene; V was cut back by 0 bases and J by 7 bases. Germline CDR1 reads MGHRA; CDR2 reads YSYEKL. In DNA, the CDR3 is TGCGCCAGCAGCCAAGAGGGACAGCCGAATTCACCCCTCCACTTT. Protein sequence: CASSQEGQPNSPLHF.

This clonotype was seen more than once but under ten times. The chain has TRBV7-2 and TRBJ2-5, with TRBD2 identical over 10 bases. CDR1 is SGHTA and CDR2 is FQGNSA in the germline V gene. V gave up 1 base and J gave up 1 base; unmatched junction bases: 3. The CDR3 loop spans 16 amino acids. Here the CDR3 reads CASSLGAGGSQETQYF. CDR3 nucleotides: TGTGCCAGCAGCTTAGGAGCGGGGGGGTCCCAAGAGACCCAGTACTTC.

A few counts support this clonotype. The chain links TRBV5-1 to TRBJ1-2, with 7 nucleotides matching TRBD1. Germline V lookup: CDR1 SGHRS, CDR2 YFSETQ. Germline trimming cut 4 bases from V and 2 bases from J; bases unmatched to any gene: 14. This CDR3 has 17 amino acids. DNA for the CDR3: TGCGCCAGCAGCCCAAACCCTCAGGGGGTATGGAACTATGGCTACACCTTC. Its protein is CASSPNPQGVWNYGYTF.

The sample holds a few counts of this clonotype. The chain uses TRBV18 and TRBJ2-5; D may be TRBD1 (5 bases). Germline-derived CDR1 and CDR2 are KGHSH and LQKENI. This CDR3 contains 13 residues. V gave up 8 bases and J gave up 5 bases, with 15 bases separating them. The CDR3 is CASGQGSLETQYF. The CDR3 nucleotides read TGTGCCAGCGGGCAGGGAAGTTTGGAGACCCAGTACTTC.

The V and J genes are TRBV6-5 and TRBJ2-4; no reliable D call. V was clipped by 3 bases and J by 3 bases, with 9 bases between them. Germline-derived CDR1 and CDR2 are MNHEY and SVGAGI. The CDR3 loop spans 14 amino acids. CDR3 amino acids: CASSYDRYKNIQYF. CDR3 coding DNA: TGTGCCAGCAGTTATGATAGGTACAAAAACATTCAGTACTTC.

This clonotype was observed a handful of times. The chain joins TRBV12-3 or TRBV12-4 to TRBJ2-3; D is possibly TRBD2 (5 bases). V lost 3 bases and J lost 1, with 14 bases in between. This CDR3 contains 16 residues. The CDR3 DNA follows: TGTGCCAGCAGTTTCGGGGTCGGCGGCCGCACAGATACGCAGTATTTT. Residues: CASSFGVGGRTDTQYF.

This clonotype has a count of ten or more. V is TRBV7-8 and J is TRBJ2-5; the D gene is possibly TRBD1 (6 bases). From germline, CDR1 is SGHVS and CDR2 FQNEAQ. The germline V and J ends were trimmed by 4 bases and 5 bases, with 20 bases remaining between them. The CDR3 spans 16 residues. CDR3 loop: CASSSMDSGVRETQYF. CDR3 coding DNA: TGTGCCAGCAGCTCTATGGACAGCGGTGTTCGGGAGACCCAGTACTTC.

The chain joins TRBV5-1 to TRBJ1-1; 11 bases are a match to TRBD1. After removal of 1 base from V and 3 bases from J, the junction contained 5 bases not matched to a gene. The length of the CDR3 is 16 residues. Germline lookup yields CDR1 SGHRS and CDR2 YFSETQ. The CDR3 DNA reads TGCGCCAGCAGCTTGCTGGACAGGGGGCCTTACACTGAAGCTTTCTTT. As protein: CASSLLDRGPYTEAFF.

This clonotype has only a few counts. The rearrangement links TRBV3-1 to TRBJ2-7; D call uncertain. This CDR3 region has 14 residues. Germline CDR1 reads LGHDT; CDR2 reads YNNKEL (reference sequence). The ends were cut back, 2 bases at V and 2 bases at J, with 10 bases in the middle. CDR3 sequence: CASSQRPGPYEQYV. The CDR3 DNA reads TGTGCCAGCAGCCAAAGGCCAGGCCCCTACGAGCAGTACGTC.

The chain links TRBV10-2 to TRBJ2-7, with D perhaps TRBD1 or TRBD2 (5 bases each). Germline V CDR1 and CDR2: WSHSY, SAAADI. The CDR3 covers 13 residues. V lost 8 bases and J 1 base, leaving 12 bases between the germline ends. CDR3 amino acids: CASRGRSSYEQYF. For the CDR3, the DNA is TGCGCCAGCCGGGGCCGGAGTTCCTACGAGCAGTACTTC.

This clonotype was picked up a small number of times. V gene TRBV25-1 combines with J gene TRBJ1-3; D uncertain. Germline V lookup: CDR1 MGHDK, CDR2 SYGVNS. Deletions cut 6 bases from V and 2 bases from J, with 11 bases between. The CDR3 is 14 residues long. CDR3 sequence reads: CASSPGHTGNTIYF. CDR3 bases: TGTGCCAGCAGCCCCGGCCATACTGGAAACACCATATATTTT.

The chain employs TRBV7-9 and TRBJ2-3; D call uncertain. Trimming stripped 5 bases from V and 2 bases from J, with 8 bases between. CDR3 length: 13 amino acids. The V gene's germline CDR1 is SEHNR and CDR2 FQNEAQ (reference sequence). CDR3 in amino acids: CASSPDDTDTQYF. The CDR3 DNA sequence: TGTGCCAGCAGCCCCGACGACACAGATACGCAGTATTTT.

This clonotype occurred a few times. V and J are TRBV27 and TRBJ2-1; 7 nucleotides align to TRBD1. This CDR3 region has 14 residues. The V segment lost 8 bases and the J segment 2 bases; nucleotides outside the gene matches: 6. Germline V gene data show CDR1 as MNHEY and CDR2 as SMNVEV (reference sequence). CDR3 in amino acids: CASQTGTAYNEQFF. The CDR3 DNA follows: TGTGCCAGCCAAACCGGGACAGCCTACAATGAGCAGTTCTTC.

The rearrangement joins TRBV20-1 to TRBJ1-2; 8 nucleotides agree with TRBD1. Unmatched junction bases numbered 4, after V lost 4 bases and J lost 3 bases. The germline V gene encodes CDR1 DFQATT and CDR2 SNEGSKA (reference sequence). The CDR3 is made up of 13 amino acids. The CDR3 DNA reads as TGCAGTGCTACCAGGGGGCCCTACTATGGCTACACCTTC. Translation gives CSATRGPYYGYTF.

This clonotype was seen many times. This chain links TRBV27 with TRBJ2-7; weak D call: TRBD1 (5 bases). This CDR3 is 14 amino acids long. V was clipped by 5 bases and J by 0 bases, with 11 bases between them. Germline V gene data show CDR1 as MNHEY and CDR2 as SMNVEV (reference sequence). CDR3 amino acids: CASSPTQVSYEQYF. The CDR3 DNA reads TGTGCCAGCAGTCCCACACAGGTCTCCTACGAGCAGTACTTC.

The genes are TRBV19 and TRBJ1-5; D is undetermined. This CDR3 spans 15 amino acids. The V end was cut by 5 bases, the J end by 7 bases, with 18 bases between. Germline V gene data show CDR1 as LNHDA and CDR2 as SQIVND (reference sequence). CDR3 protein: CASSSPEYRAQPQHF. The CDR3 nucleotides read TGTGCCAGTAGTTCCCCTGAGTATAGGGCCCAGCCCCAGCATTTT.

The CDR3 nucleotides are TGTGCCAGTAGTATAGAGGACAGGGGTCGGGATACGCAGTATTTT. Translating it yields CASSIEDRGRDTQYF. The rearrangement links TRBV19 to TRBJ2-3; 9 bases match TRBD1. V was pared by 0 bases and J by 6 bases, with 4 bases of the junction left unmatched. CDR1 and CDR2 (germline): LNHDA, SQIVND (reference sequence). This CDR3 contains 15 residues.

This chain joins TRBV29-1 and TRBJ2-7; possible D gene TRBD1, 5 bases. Between the trimmed V and J ends, which lost 1 base and 2 bases, there was a span of 18 bases. This CDR3 region has 16 residues. Per germline, CDR1 SQVTM and CDR2 ANQGSEA. The chain's CDR3 is CSVEGGGRAQTYEQYF. CDR3 coding DNA: TGCAGCGTTGAAGGAGGTGGCAGGGCCCAAACCTACGAGCAGTACTTC.

This clonotype appeared many times. The CDR3, as DNA: TGTGCCAGCAGCTTGTGGGGGACTACTCAAGAGACCCAGTACTTC. Encoded protein: CASSLWGTTQETQYF. The rearrangement links TRBV11-1 to TRBJ2-5; TRBD2 matches at 7 bases. Germline lookup yields CDR1 SGHAT and CDR2 FQDESV (reference sequence). The CDR3 consists of 15 residues. The V and J ends lost 3 bases and 2 bases, in that order; junction bases with no gene match: 6. The whole variable domain, filled in from reference TRBV11-1 and TRBJ2-5, reads EAEVAQSPRYKITEKSQAVAFWCDPISGHATLYWYRQILGQGPELLVQFQDESVVDDSQLPKDRFSAERLKGVDSTLKIQPAELGDSAMYLCASSLWGTTQETQYFGPGTRLLVL.

The chain has TRBV12-3 or TRBV12-4 and TRBJ2-1, with 8 bases identical to TRBD2. V was clipped by 3 bases and J by 7 bases; unmatched bases: 5. The CDR3 is 14 amino acids. The CDR3 sequence: CASSFGTSWNEQFF. Written as DNA, the CDR3 is TGTGCCAGCAGTTTCGGGACTAGTTGGAATGAGCAGTTCTTC.

The gene calls are TRBV6-5 and TRBJ2-5; 10 bases agree with TRBD1. V gave up 0 bases and J gave up 1 base; unmatched junction bases: 11. CDR1 MNHEY and CDR2 SVGAGI come from the germline V gene. The CDR3 covers 19 residues. The DNA for the CDR3 is TGTGCCAGCAGTTACTCGACAGGGACAGGGGTAGGGGTCCAAGAGACCCAGTACTTC. This codes for CASSYSTGTGVGVQETQYF.

The V gene is TRBV14, the J gene TRBJ2-7; 13 bases are shared with TRBD2. V lost 4 bases, J lost 2 bases, and 2 bases stayed unmatched. Germline CDR1 and CDR2: SGHDN and FVKESK. The CDR3 sequence is 15 residues long. CDR3 in amino acids: CASSRGLAGAYEQYF. CDR3 sequence (DNA): TGTGCCAGCAGCCGAGGACTAGCGGGAGCCTACGAGCAGTACTTC.

In this sample, this clonotype turned up a few times. The chain carries TRBV7-6 and TRBJ2-1, with D possibly TRBD2 on 7 matching bases. CDR1 is SGHVS, CDR2 FNYEAQ, per germline. V was cut by 3 bases and J by 5 bases, with 11 bases left in between. This CDR3 spans 14 amino acids. The CDR3 region has the DNA TGTGCCAGCAGCTTGGGGGGGCCCCACAATGAGCAGTTCTTC. This sequence encodes CASSLGGPHNEQFF.

This clonotype has just a few counts. The genes are TRBV4-2 and TRBJ2-7, with 9 bases lining up with TRBD2. The germline gives CDR1 LGHNA, CDR2 YNFKEQ. J was trimmed by 5 bases and V by 0 bases; bases with no gene match: 5. The CDR3 has 15 amino acids. The CDR3 DNA sequence: TGTGCCAGCAGCCAAGAAACTAGCGGGTTCAACGAGCAGTACTTC. This codes for CASSQETSGFNEQYF.